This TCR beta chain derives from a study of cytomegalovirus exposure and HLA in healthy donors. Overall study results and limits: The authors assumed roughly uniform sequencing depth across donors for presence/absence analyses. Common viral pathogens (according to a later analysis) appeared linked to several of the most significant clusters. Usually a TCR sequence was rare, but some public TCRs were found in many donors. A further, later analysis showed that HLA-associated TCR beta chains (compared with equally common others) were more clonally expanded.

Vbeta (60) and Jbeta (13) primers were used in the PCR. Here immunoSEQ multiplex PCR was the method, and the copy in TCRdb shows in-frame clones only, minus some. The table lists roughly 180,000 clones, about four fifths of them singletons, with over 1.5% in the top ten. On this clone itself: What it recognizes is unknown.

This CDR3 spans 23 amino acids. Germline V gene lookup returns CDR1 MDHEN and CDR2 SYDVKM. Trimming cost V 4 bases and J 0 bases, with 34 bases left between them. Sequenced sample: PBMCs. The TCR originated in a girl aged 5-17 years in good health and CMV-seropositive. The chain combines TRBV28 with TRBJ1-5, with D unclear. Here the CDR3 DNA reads TGTGCCAGCAGTTGGAGGAAAAAGAAACATATATCCCGATTGGAATATAGCAATCAGCCCCAGCATTTT. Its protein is CASSWRKKKHISRLEYSNQPQHF.